The source of this T cell receptor beta chain is a study of monozygotic twins with inflammatory bowel disease. Investigators made cDNA in eight separate reactions per sample. Template switching appended UMIs that held a 6-nucleotide sample barcode. cDNA for TCRalpha and TCRbeta was amplified by nested PCRs of around 17 then around 9 cycles. TCRdb derives one entry per CDR3 protein from the 5' RACE reads, leaving out DNA. The table for this sample gives 300,000 to 450,000 distinct CDR3 sequences. From germline, CDR1 is SGHAT and CDR2 FQNNGV. The CDR3 length is 15 residues. Regarding this clonotype: Its specificity is not known.

General study results and limits: It was observed that concordant and discordant twins did not differ in repertoire similarity, possibly given limited power.

The clonotype originates from a human donor with ulcerative colitis or Crohn's disease, or a healthy co-twin of an affected twin (not recorded which). This chain links TRBV11-2 with TRBJ2-1; as DNA is missing, the TRBD2 call by TCRdb cannot be tested. Sequences were obtained from blood. CDR3 sequence: CASSLEVPLAGEQFF.